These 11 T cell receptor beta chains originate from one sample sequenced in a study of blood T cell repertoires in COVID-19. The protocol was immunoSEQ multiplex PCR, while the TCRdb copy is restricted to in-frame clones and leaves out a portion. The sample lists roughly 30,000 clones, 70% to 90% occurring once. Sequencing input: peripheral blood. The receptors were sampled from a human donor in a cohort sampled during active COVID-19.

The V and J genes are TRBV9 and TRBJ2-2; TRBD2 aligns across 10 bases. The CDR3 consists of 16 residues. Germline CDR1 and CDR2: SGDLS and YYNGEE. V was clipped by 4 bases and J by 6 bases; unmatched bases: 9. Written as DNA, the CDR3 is TGTGCCAGCAGCTTTTCCGGGACTAGCGTCCCCGGGGAGCTGTTTTTT. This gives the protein CASSFSGTSVPGELFF.

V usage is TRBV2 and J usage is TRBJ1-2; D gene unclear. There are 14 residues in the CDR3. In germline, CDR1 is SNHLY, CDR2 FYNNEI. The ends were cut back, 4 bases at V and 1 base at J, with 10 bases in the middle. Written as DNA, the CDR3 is TGTGCCAGCAGTGTGGAGCCATTTAACTATGGCTACACCTTC. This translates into CASSVEPFNYGYTF.

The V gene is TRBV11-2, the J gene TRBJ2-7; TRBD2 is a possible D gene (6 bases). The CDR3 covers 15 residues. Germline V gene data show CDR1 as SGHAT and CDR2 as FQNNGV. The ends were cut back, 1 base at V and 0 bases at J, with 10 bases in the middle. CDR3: CASSLVAGSSYEQYF. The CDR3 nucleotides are TGTGCCAGCAGCTTAGTTGCGGGGAGCTCCTACGAGCAGTACTTC. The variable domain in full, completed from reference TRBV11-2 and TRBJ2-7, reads EAGVAQSPRYKIIEKRQSVAFWCNPISGHATLYWYQQILGQGPKLLIQFQNNGVVDDSQLPKDRFSAERLKGVDSTLKIQPAKLEDSAVYLCASSLVAGSSYEQYFGPGTRLTVT.

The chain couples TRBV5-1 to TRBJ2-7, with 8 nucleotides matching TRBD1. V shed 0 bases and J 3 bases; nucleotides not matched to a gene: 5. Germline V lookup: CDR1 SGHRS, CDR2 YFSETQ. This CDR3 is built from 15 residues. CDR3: CASSLGQGSGYEQYF. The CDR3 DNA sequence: TGCGCCAGCAGCTTGGGACAGGGGTCAGGCTACGAGCAGTACTTC.

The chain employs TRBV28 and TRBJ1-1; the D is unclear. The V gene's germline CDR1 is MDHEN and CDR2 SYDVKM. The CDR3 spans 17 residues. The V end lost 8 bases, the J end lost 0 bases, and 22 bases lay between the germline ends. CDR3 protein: CASHLPSPPQMNTEAFF. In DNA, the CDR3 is TGTGCCAGCCACCTTCCGTCCCCTCCCCAGATGAACACTGAAGCTTTCTTT.

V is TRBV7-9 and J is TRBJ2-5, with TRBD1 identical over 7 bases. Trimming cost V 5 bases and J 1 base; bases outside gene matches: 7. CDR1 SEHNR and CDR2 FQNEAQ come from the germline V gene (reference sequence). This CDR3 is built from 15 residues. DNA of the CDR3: TGTGCCAGCAGCCCCGGGACAGTCATCCAAGAGACCCAGTACTTC. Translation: CASSPGTVIQETQYF.

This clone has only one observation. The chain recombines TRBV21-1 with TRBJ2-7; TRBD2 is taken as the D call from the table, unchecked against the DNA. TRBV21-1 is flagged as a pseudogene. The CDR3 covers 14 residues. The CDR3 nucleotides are TGTGCCAGCAGCAAAGTAGGCCCCCGGGACGAGCAGTACTTC. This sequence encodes CASSKVGPRDEQYF.

CDR3 loop: CARRGSGGAEDTQYF. The CDR3 nucleotides read TGTGCCCGCCGGGGGAGCGGGGGGGCGGAAGATACGCAGTATTTT. The chain carries TRBV9 and TRBJ2-3, with TRBD2 matching 10 bases. This CDR3 is built from 15 residues. Germline CDR1 SGDLS, CDR2 YYNGEE. Germline trimming cut 10 bases from V and 5 bases from J; bases unmatched to any gene: 13. The whole variable domain, filled in from reference TRBV9 and TRBJ2-3, reads DSGVTQTPKHLITATGQRVTLRCSPRSGDLSVYWYQQSLDQGLQFLIQYYNGEERAKGNILERFSAQQFPDLHSELNLSSLELGDSALYFCARRGSGGAEDTQYFGPGTRLTVL.

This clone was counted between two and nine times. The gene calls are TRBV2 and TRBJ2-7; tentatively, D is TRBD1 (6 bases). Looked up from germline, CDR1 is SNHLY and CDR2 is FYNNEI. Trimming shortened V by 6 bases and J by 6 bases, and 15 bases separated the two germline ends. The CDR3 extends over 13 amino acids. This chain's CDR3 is CASRGTKVGEQYF. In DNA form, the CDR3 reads TGTGCCAGCAGGGGGACAAAAGTAGGCGAGCAGTACTTC.

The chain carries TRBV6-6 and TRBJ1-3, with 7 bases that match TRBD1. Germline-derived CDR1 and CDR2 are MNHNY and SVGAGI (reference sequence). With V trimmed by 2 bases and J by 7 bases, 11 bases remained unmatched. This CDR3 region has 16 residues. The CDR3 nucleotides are TGTGCCAGCAGTTACACCGAGGACAGGATGATGAACACCATATATTTT. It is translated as CASSYTEDRMMNTIYF.

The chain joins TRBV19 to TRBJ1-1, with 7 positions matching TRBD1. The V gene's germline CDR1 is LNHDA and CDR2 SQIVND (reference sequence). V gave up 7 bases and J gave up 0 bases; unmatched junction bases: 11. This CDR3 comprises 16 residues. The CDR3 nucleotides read TGTGCCAGTACGGCGGGGATACAGGGGTTGAACACTGAAGCTTTCTTT. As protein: CASTAGIQGLNTEAFF.